The 21 T cell receptor beta chains below come from one sample, sequenced in a study of cytomegalovirus exposure and HLA in healthy donors. Vbeta (60) and Jbeta (13) primers were used in the PCR. Produced via immunoSEQ multiplex PCR; TCRdb's table is partial and in-frame only. The sample records 150,000 to 200,000 clones, over 75% being singletons. The sequencing sample was made of PBMCs. These receptors were taken from a young man in good health and CMV-seronegative.

The V gene is TRBV10-2, the J gene TRBJ2-5, with 7 bases aligning to TRBD1. The J call is uncertain, as TRBJ2-7 better fits the DNA end. This CDR3 spans 13 amino acids. Germline CDR1 is WSHSY and CDR2 is SAAADI. The CDR3 nucleotides read TGCGCCAGCAGTGACCAGACAGGGTACGAGCAGTACTTC. Protein product: CASSDQTGYEQYF.

The chain couples TRBV2 to TRBJ2-1; D is perhaps TRBD2 (5 bases). Germline V gives CDR1 SNHLY, CDR2 FYNNEI. This CDR3 is 13 amino acids long. V was clipped by 6 bases and J by 2 bases, with 8 bases between them. The CDR3 loop reads CASRIGTYNEQFF. As DNA, the CDR3 is TGTGCCAGCAGGATCGGGACCTACAATGAGCAGTTCTTC.

The V gene is TRBV7-6, the J gene TRBJ2-7; TRBD1 matches 8 bases. The germline gives CDR1 SGHVS, CDR2 FNYEAQ. The V and J ends lost 1 base and 3 bases, in that order; junction bases with no gene match: 5. The CDR3 sequence is 15 residues long. The CDR3 DNA reads as TGTGCCAGCAGCTTAGAGCCAGGGGGCGTCTACGAGCAGTACTTC. Translated: CASSLEPGGVYEQYF.

This clone was detected only once. The rearrangement uses TRBV6-5 and TRBJ2-7, with 9 bases that match TRBD1. Trimming at V came to 6 bases and at J to 2 bases, leaving 5 bases not matched to a gene. The CDR3 length is 14 residues. From germline, CDR1 is MNHEY and CDR2 SVGAGI. In nucleotides, the CDR3 is TGTGCCAGCAGCTGGACAGGGGAAGCCTACGAGCAGTACTTC. It translates to CASSWTGEAYEQYF.

The table lists this clone with a few counts. This rearrangement joins TRBV25-1 to TRBJ1-2; D not certain. Trimming pared 6 bases from V and 7 bases from J, leaving 15 bases between. The V gene's germline CDR1 is MGHDK and CDR2 SYGVNS. CDR3 length: 13 amino acids. As DNA, the CDR3 is TGTGCCAGCAGCCCCGACACCTACGGTGGCTACACCTTC. It codes for CASSPDTYGGYTF.

The chain couples TRBV11-3 to TRBJ1-1; 7 bases agree with TRBD1. CDR3 size: 13 residues. CDR1 and CDR2 from the germline V gene are SGHNT and YENEEA. After removal of 5 bases from V and 5 bases from J, the junction contained 5 bases not matched to a gene. This CDR3 is CASSRSRGTEAFF. The CDR3 nucleotides are TGTGCCAGCAGCCGGAGCAGGGGGACTGAAGCTTTCTTT.

The gene calls are TRBV6-6 and TRBJ2-7; 10 nucleotides line up with TRBD2. J lost 2 bases, V lost 5 bases, and 9 bases had no gene match. CDR1 is MNHNY and CDR2 is SVGAGI in the germline V gene (reference sequence). This CDR3 is built from 16 residues. This chain's CDR3 is CASSTPSGSPPYEQYF. The CDR3 DNA reads as TGTGCCAGCAGTACCCCTAGCGGGAGCCCCCCCTACGAGCAGTACTTC.

In its sample, this clone was seen a few times. The rearrangement joins TRBV10-3 to TRBJ2-3, with a tentative D call TRBD1 (5 bases). With 6 bases removed from V and 4 bases from J, the gap between germline ends came to 14 bases. The CDR3 is 14 amino acids. Germline CDR1 ENHRY, CDR2 SYGVKD. The CDR3: CAIRTQAGSDTQYF. The DNA for the CDR3 is TGTGCCATCAGGACTCAAGCAGGGTCAGATACGCAGTATTTT.

V usage is TRBV27 and J usage is TRBJ2-7; 8 nucleotides agree with TRBD2. The V gene's germline CDR1 is MNHEY and CDR2 SMNVEV (reference sequence). The CDR3 totals 21 residues. J gave up 2 bases and V 1 base, and 22 bases lay outside the gene matches. CDR3 in amino acids: CASSLFPPRDSGTPRTYEQYF. The CDR3 nucleotides read TGTGCCAGCAGTTTATTTCCCCCCCGGGATAGCGGGACCCCGCGCACCTACGAGCAGTACTTC.

The chain employs TRBV11-2 and TRBJ2-3; D is possibly TRBD2 (7 bases). Trimming removed 3 bases at V and 0 bases at J, with 10 bases between. The CDR3 length is 15 residues. The germline V gene encodes CDR1 SGHAT and CDR2 FQNNGV. The CDR3 sequence is CASSFTGGSTDTQYF. The CDR3 DNA reads TGTGCCAGCAGCTTTACGGGGGGCAGCACAGATACGCAGTATTTT.

The CDR3 spells CASSLFSALNTGELFF. The CDR3 DNA sequence: TGTGCCAGCAGCTTATTCAGCGCCCTAAACACCGGGGAGCTGTTTTTT. The chain employs TRBV11-2 and TRBJ2-2, with no clear D. The V gene's germline CDR1 is SGHAT and CDR2 FQNNGV. V was pared by 2 bases and J by 2 bases, with 12 bases between. The CDR3 sequence is 16 residues long.

The V call is TRBV4-1, the J call TRBJ2-5, with D possibly matching TRBD1 (6 bases). V dropped 4 bases and J dropped 2 bases, with 11 bases sitting between them. This CDR3 region has 14 residues. The germline CDR1 and CDR2 sequences are MGHRA and YSYEKL. DNA of the CDR3: TGCGCCAGCAGCCTTACCCAGGGGCAAGAGACCCAGTACTTC. Residues: CASSLTQGQETQYF.

The genes are TRBV14 and TRBJ1-5, with D unresolved. With 5 bases removed from V and 5 bases from J, the gap between germline ends came to 22 bases. This CDR3 contains 17 residues. The germline CDR1 and CDR2 sequences are SGHDN and FVKESK. CDR3 region: CASSKADEERVYQPQHF. Here the CDR3 DNA reads TGTGCCAGCAGCAAAGCCGATGAGGAGAGGGTTTATCAGCCCCAGCATTTT.

V usage is TRBV9 and J usage is TRBJ2-7, with 11 positions matching TRBD1. This CDR3 region has 15 residues. Unmatched junction bases numbered 6, after V lost 0 bases and J lost 7 bases. Germline V gene lookup returns CDR1 SGDLS and CDR2 YYNGEE. The CDR3 DNA reads as TGTGCCAGCAGCGTAGGGACAGGGGGCAAGAGGGAGCAGTACTTC. Protein sequence: CASSVGTGGKREQYF.

This clone was seen a handful of times. The V and J genes are TRBV5-1 and TRBJ2-2; a weak D match, TRBD2 (6 bases). Germline values: CDR1 SGHRS, CDR2 YFSETQ. V was cut by 4 bases and J by 1 base, with 11 bases left in between. The CDR3 consists of 15 residues. CDR3 bases: TGCGCCAGCAGCCTGTGGCGGGAGAACACCGGGGAGCTGTTTTTT. Its translation is CASSLWRENTGELFF.

The chain links TRBV9 to TRBJ1-2; TRBD1 agrees at 8 bases. V shed 3 bases, J shed 0 bases, and the junction held 4 bases outside the gene matches. CDR1 and CDR2 from the germline V gene are SGDLS and YYNGEE. The length of the CDR3 is 15 residues. The CDR3 DNA reads TGTGCCAGCAGCGCTGGGACAGGAGCTAACTATGGCTACACCTTC. As protein: CASSAGTGANYGYTF. The whole variable domain, filled in from reference TRBV9 and TRBJ1-2, reads DSGVTQTPKHLITATGQRVTLRCSPRSGDLSVYWYQQSLDQGLQFLIQYYNGEERAKGNILERFSAQQFPDLHSELNLSSLELGDSALYFCASSAGTGANYGYTFGSGTRLTVV.

This clone is a singleton in its sample. This chain joins TRBV7-2 and TRBJ1-1, with no clear D. Germline V CDR1 and CDR2: SGHTA, FQGNSA. Trimming took 2 bases from V and 3 from J, leaving 4 bases between them. There are 12 residues in the CDR3. The CDR3 region is CASSLRDTEAFF. The CDR3 DNA reads as TGTGCCAGCAGCTTACGGGACACTGAAGCTTTCTTT.

This rearrangement joins TRBV5-8 to TRBJ1-1; a possible D gene is TRBD1 (6 bases). Germline-derived CDR1 and CDR2 are SGHTS and YDEGEE. Trimming took 0 bases from V and 1 from J, leaving 10 bases between them. CDR3 length: 15 amino acids. The CDR3 is CASSLGGLGNTEAFF. CDR3 coding DNA: TGTGCCAGCAGCTTGGGGGGGCTGGGGAACACTGAAGCTTTCTTT.

The chain links TRBV6-1 to TRBJ1-5; TRBD1 matches at 7 bases. V gave up 3 bases and J gave up 7 bases; unmatched junction bases: 9. CDR1 is MNHNS, CDR2 SASEGT, per germline. CDR3 length equals 15 residues. This chain's CDR3 is CASSETGTPRQPQHF. CDR3 nucleotides: TGTGCCAGCAGTGAGACAGGGACGCCTAGACAGCCCCAGCATTTT.

The V call is TRBV4-1, the J call TRBJ1-1; D perhaps matches TRBD1 (6 bases). Germline V gene lookup returns CDR1 MGHRA and CDR2 YSYEKL. CDR3 length: 19 amino acids. The germline V and J ends were trimmed by 0 bases and 1 base, with 21 bases remaining between them. CDR3 nucleotides: TGCGCCAGCAGCCAAGACTACATGGCAGGGGCCGCTCGGAACACTGAAGCTTTCTTT. It yields the protein CASSQDYMAGAARNTEAFF.

J is TRBJ2-7 and V is TRBV11-3; maybe TRBD1 (6 bases). V dropped 6 bases and J dropped 1 base, with 10 bases sitting between them. This CDR3 has 13 residues. Germline-derived CDR1 and CDR2 are SGHNT and YENEEA. CDR3 in amino acids: CASSPQGSYEQYF. The CDR3 coding sequence is TGTGCCAGCAGTCCCCAGGGGTCCTACGAGCAGTACTTC. The variable domain in full, with the rest retrieved from reference TRBV11-3 and TRBJ2-7, is EAGVVQSPRYKIIEKKQPVAFWCNPISGHNTLYWYLQNLGQGPELLIRYENEEAVDDSQLPKDRFSAERLKGVDSTLKIQPAELGDSAVYLCASSPQGSYEQYFGPGTRLTVT.